The 17 T cell receptor beta chains below were found in one sample sequenced in a study of blood T cell repertoires in COVID-19. The assay was immunoSEQ multiplex PCR, and TCRdb's table has in-frame clones only and misses some. This sample yields just over 300,000 clones, of which 86% are seen a single time; over 3.5% belongs to the top ten. Sequencing was done on a sample of PBMCs or T cells enriched from blood (not recorded which). The receptors were gathered from a man under 40 who had recovered from COVID-19.

The CDR3 nucleotides read TGTGCCAGCAGCTTAGGGGACAGGGCCGGAGGCGAAGCTTTCTTT. Translating it yields CASSLGDRAGGEAFF. The chain links TRBV7-9 to TRBJ1-1; TRBD1 aligns across 9 bases. The trim removed 1 base at V and 8 bases at J, leaving 8 bases unmatched. CDR3 length: 15 amino acids. Germline assignment: CDR1 SEHNR and CDR2 FQNEAQ (reference sequence).

The chain links TRBV27 to TRBJ2-5; 11 bases align to TRBD1. The V gene end was trimmed by 5 bases and the J gene end by 7 bases; junction bases not matched to a gene: 9. The germline gives CDR1 MNHEY, CDR2 SMNVEV (reference sequence). This CDR3 contains 15 residues. The DNA of the CDR3 is TGTGCCAGCAGTACCTCAGGGACAGGGGGGATGACCCAGTACTTC. Encoded protein: CASSTSGTGGMTQYF.

Concerning this clone itself: At the DNA level, this CDR3 is encoded by other sequences in the same sample as well. This chain links TRBV27 with TRBJ1-1; D may be TRBD1 (5 bases). Trimming left V 3 bases short and J 5 bases short, with 10 bases between. CDR1 and CDR2 (germline): MNHEY, SMNVEV (reference sequence). CDR3 length equals 13 residues. Written as DNA, the CDR3 is TGTGCCAGCAGTTTGGGGGGGGTGACTGAAGCTTTCTTT. It yields the protein CASSLGGVTEAFF.

This clone showed up just once. This chain links TRBV6-4 with TRBJ2-3; TRBD2 aligns across 8 bases. Germline CDR1 reads MRHNA; CDR2 reads SNTAGT. The CDR3 consists of 15 residues. V was clipped by 5 bases and J by 2 bases; unmatched bases: 6. CDR3 protein: CASSQAGGYTDTQYF. In DNA form, the CDR3 reads TGTGCCAGCAGTCAGGCGGGGGGCTACACAGATACGCAGTATTTT.

The rearrangement joins TRBV21-1 to TRBJ1-6. TRBV21-1 is shown as a pseudogene. The CDR3 loop spans 12 amino acids. CDR3 sequence: CASSSQEGPLHF. CDR3 bases: TGTGCCAGCAGCAGCCAGGAGGGACCCCTCCACTTT.

V usage is TRBV7-2 and J usage is TRBJ2-7; 10 nucleotides agree with TRBD1. Germline-derived CDR1 and CDR2 are SGHTA and FQGNSA. V lost 4 bases, J lost 3 bases, and 6 bases stayed unmatched. The CDR3 is 15 amino acids. For the CDR3, the DNA is TGTGCCAGCAGCTACCGGGACAGGGGCAACTACGAGCAGTACTTC. This translates into CASSYRDRGNYEQYF. The full variable domain, its missing parts supplied by reference TRBV7-2 and TRBJ2-7, is GAGVSQSPSNKVTEKGKDVELRCDPISGHTALYWYRQSLGQGLEFLIYFQGNSAPDKSGLPSDRFSAERTGGSVSTLTIQRTQQEDSAVYLCASSYRDRGNYEQYFGPGTRLTVT.

The V gene is TRBV7-9, the J gene TRBJ2-7; D ambiguous. The CDR3 loop spans 12 amino acids. CDR1 is SEHNR, CDR2 FQNEAQ, per germline (reference sequence). V lost 4 bases to trimming and J lost 3 bases, with 7 bases between them. The DNA for the CDR3 is TGTGCCAGCAGCTCGCTAGTCTACGAGCAGTACTTC. It specifies CASSSLVYEQYF. Full variable domain (remainder filled in from reference TRBV7-9 and TRBJ2-7): DTGVSQNPRHKITKRGQNVTFRCDPISEHNRLYWYRQTLGQGPEFLTYFQNEAQLEKSRLLSDRFSAERPKGSFSTLEIQRTEQGDSAMYLCASSSLVYEQYFGPGTRLTVT.

The rearrangement links TRBV2 to TRBJ1-4; tentative D call: TRBD1 (6 bases). Germline V CDR1 and CDR2: SNHLY, FYNNEI. The ends were cut back, 8 bases at V and 4 bases at J, with 14 bases in the middle. The CDR3 runs 14 residues. CDR3 loop: CASSEQGYNEKLFF. The CDR3 DNA follows: TGTGCCAGCTCCGAACAGGGTTATAATGAAAAACTGTTTTTT.

The chain carries TRBV6-1 and TRBJ2-3; possible D gene TRBD2, 6 bases. The CDR3 totals 16 residues. Germline lookup yields CDR1 MNHNS and CDR2 SASEGT. V was pared by 0 bases and J by 1 base, with 11 bases between. The chain's CDR3 is CASSEARGQRTDTQYF. CDR3 nucleotide sequence: TGTGCCAGCAGTGAAGCGCGGGGCCAGCGCACAGATACGCAGTATTTT.

The J gene is TRBJ2-7, the V gene TRBV2; 8 positions match TRBD2. The V segment lost 7 bases and the J segment 4 bases; nucleotides outside the gene matches: 6. The CDR3 is 13 residues long. The V gene's germline CDR1 is SNHLY and CDR2 FYNNEI. CDR3 protein: CASKERGLYEQYF. As DNA, the CDR3 is TGTGCCAGCAAGGAGCGGGGGTTGTACGAGCAGTACTTC.

The chain is built from TRBV7-8 and TRBJ2-7; possible D gene TRBD2, 5 bases. Germline loops: CDR1 SGHVS, CDR2 FQNEAQ. CDR3 length equals 16 residues. Trimming stripped 0 bases from V and 3 bases from J, with 15 bases between. The CDR3 sequence: CASSLAPEGRGYEQYF. In nucleotides, the CDR3 is TGTGCCAGCAGCTTAGCGCCGGAAGGACGGGGCTACGAGCAGTACTTC.

The V call is TRBV7-2, the J call TRBJ2-5; TRBD1 might be the D (6 bases). Trimming left V 5 bases short and J 5 bases short, with 18 bases between. This CDR3 spans 15 amino acids. In germline, CDR1 is SGHTA, CDR2 FQGNSA. CDR3 in amino acids: CASSPGTQGTETQYF. Written as DNA, the CDR3 is TGTGCCAGCAGCCCCGGGACACAAGGGACGGAGACCCAGTACTTC.

This chain links TRBV5-4 with TRBJ2-2; tentatively, D is TRBD1 (5 bases). V was shortened by 3 bases and J by 5 bases, with 8 bases between the two germline ends. This CDR3 region has 13 residues. The germline V gene has CDR1 SGHNT and CDR2 YYREEE (reference sequence). The CDR3 nucleotides read TGTGCCAGCAGCTCGACAGATACCGGGGAGCTGTTTTTT. It translates to CASSSTDTGELFF. Full variable domain (remainder filled in from reference TRBV5-4 and TRBJ2-2): ETGVTQSPTHLIKTRGQQVTLRCSSQSGHNTVSWYQQALGQGPQFIFQYYREEENGRGNFPPRFSGLQFPNYSSELNVNALELDDSALYLCASSSTDTGELFFGEGSRLTVL.

The chain couples TRBV6-4 to TRBJ2-2; no reliable D call. The CDR3 totals 13 residues. The germline V and J ends were trimmed by 4 bases and 6 bases, with 9 bases remaining between them. Germline CDR1 is MRHNA and CDR2 is SNTAGT. The DNA of the CDR3 is TGTGCCAGCAGTGTGGTGGCCCCCGGGGAGCTGTTTTTT. As protein: CASSVVAPGELFF.

The CDR3, as DNA: TGTGCCAGCTCACCACGGACAGGGGACGCCTATGGCTACACCTTC. Amino acids: CASSPRTGDAYGYTF. The gene calls are TRBV18 and TRBJ1-2, with 9 nucleotides matching TRBD1. Per germline, CDR1 KGHSH and CDR2 LQKENI. Trimming cost V 1 base and J 4 bases; bases outside gene matches: 4. The CDR3 is 15 residues long.

V and J are TRBV10-3 and TRBJ2-7; 8 positions match TRBD1. V dropped 3 bases and J dropped 3; count of bases not matched to a gene: 4. The CDR3 sequence is 14 residues long. From germline, CDR1 is ENHRY and CDR2 SYGVKD. The CDR3 sequence: CAISDRGPFYEQYF. The CDR3 DNA follows: TGTGCCATCAGTGACAGGGGGCCTTTCTACGAGCAGTACTTC.

The chain links TRBV18 to TRBJ2-5; D is unclear. The CDR3 loop spans 15 amino acids. Germline V gives CDR1 KGHSH, CDR2 LQKENI. Trimming left V 6 bases short and J 0 bases short, with 14 bases between. CDR3 protein: CASSGLTPYQETQYF. The DNA for the CDR3 is TGTGCCAGCTCCGGTCTTACTCCGTACCAAGAGACCCAGTACTTC.